What follows describes a single TCR beta chain. This specimen comes from a study of blood T cell repertoires in COVID-19. Data came from immunoSEQ multiplex PCR; TCRdb stores just in-frame clones and leaves some out. The data show nearly 300,000 clones, around nine tenths seen once. Germline V CDR1 and CDR2: SGHRS, YFSETQ. The CDR3 extends over 13 amino acids. Trimming took 7 bases from V and 8 from J, leaving 18 bases between them. The chain recombines TRBV5-1 with TRBJ1-2; D is ambiguous. Sequenced: PBMCs or T cells enriched from blood (not recorded which). This receptor was taken from a woman aged 45-59 years who had been exposed to COVID-19. The CDR3: CASRVDGVYGYTF. The DNA of the CDR3 is TGCGCCAGCCGCGTAGATGGAGTATACGGCTACACCTTC.